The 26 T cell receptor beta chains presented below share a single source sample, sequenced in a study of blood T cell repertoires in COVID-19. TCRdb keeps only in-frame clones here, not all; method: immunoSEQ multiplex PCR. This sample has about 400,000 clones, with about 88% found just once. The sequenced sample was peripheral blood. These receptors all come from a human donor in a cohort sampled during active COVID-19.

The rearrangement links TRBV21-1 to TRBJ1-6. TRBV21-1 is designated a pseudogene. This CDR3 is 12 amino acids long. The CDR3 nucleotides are TGTGCCAGCCCTAACGGGAATTCACCCCTCCACTTT. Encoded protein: CASPNGNSPLHF.

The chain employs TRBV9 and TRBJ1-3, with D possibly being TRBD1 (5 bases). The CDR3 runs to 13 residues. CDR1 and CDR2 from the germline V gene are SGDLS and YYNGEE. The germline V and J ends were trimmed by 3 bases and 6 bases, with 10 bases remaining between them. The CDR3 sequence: CASSEGPSNTIYF. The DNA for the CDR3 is TGTGCCAGCAGCGAGGGGCCTTCAAACACCATATATTTT. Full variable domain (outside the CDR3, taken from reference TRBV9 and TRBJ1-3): DSGVTQTPKHLITATGQRVTLRCSPRSGDLSVYWYQQSLDQGLQFLIQYYNGEERAKGNILERFSAQQFPDLHSELNLSSLELGDSALYFCASSEGPSNTIYFGEGSWLTVV.

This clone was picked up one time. This CDR3 reads CASSQLVGTGNSGANVLTF. In nucleotides, the CDR3 is TGTGCCAGCAGCCAGCTTGTTGGGACAGGGAACTCTGGGGCCAACGTCCTGACTTTC. V usage is TRBV7-8 and J usage is TRBJ2-6; 9 nucleotides agree with TRBD1. J lost 0 bases, V lost 5 bases, and 11 bases had no gene match. The CDR3 has 19 residues. Germline CDR1 is SGHVS and CDR2 is FQNEAQ.

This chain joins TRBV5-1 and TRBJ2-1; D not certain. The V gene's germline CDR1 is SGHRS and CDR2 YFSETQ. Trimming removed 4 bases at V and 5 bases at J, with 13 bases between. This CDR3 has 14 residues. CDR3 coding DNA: TGCGCCAGCAGCCCCCTCCCCCGGGACAATGAGCAGTTCTTC. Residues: CASSPLPRDNEQFF.

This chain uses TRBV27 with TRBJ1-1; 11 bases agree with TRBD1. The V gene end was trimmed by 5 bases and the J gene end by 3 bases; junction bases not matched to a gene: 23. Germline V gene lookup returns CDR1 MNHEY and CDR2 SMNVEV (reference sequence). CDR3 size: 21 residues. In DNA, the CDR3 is TGTGCCAGCAGTCCCTCCCTGCTAGGATCCGGGACAGGGGGGGGACACACTGAAGCTTTCTTT. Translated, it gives CASSPSLLGSGTGGGHTEAFF.

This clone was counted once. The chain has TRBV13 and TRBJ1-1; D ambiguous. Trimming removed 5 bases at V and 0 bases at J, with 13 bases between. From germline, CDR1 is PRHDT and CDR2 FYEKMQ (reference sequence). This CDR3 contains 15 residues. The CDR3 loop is CASSGEVFLNTEAFF. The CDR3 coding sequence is TGTGCCAGCAGCGGAGAGGTCTTCTTGAACACTGAAGCTTTCTTT.

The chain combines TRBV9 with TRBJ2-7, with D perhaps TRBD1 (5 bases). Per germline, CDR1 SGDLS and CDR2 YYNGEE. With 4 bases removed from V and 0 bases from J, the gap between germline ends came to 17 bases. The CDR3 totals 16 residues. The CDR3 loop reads CASSSRQTLSSYEQYF. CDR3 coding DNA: TGTGCCAGCAGCTCCCGACAGACCCTAAGCTCCTACGAGCAGTACTTC.

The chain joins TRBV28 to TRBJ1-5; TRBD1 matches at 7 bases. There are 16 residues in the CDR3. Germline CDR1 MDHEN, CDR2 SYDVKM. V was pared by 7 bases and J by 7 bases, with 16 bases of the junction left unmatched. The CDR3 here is CASTKPAVGGWQPQHF. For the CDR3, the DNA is TGTGCCAGCACCAAACCTGCTGTAGGGGGCTGGCAGCCCCAGCATTTT.

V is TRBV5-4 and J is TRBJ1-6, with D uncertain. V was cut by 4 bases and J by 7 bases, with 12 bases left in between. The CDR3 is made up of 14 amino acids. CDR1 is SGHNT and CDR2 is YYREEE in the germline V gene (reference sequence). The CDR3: CASSLGDLNSPLHF. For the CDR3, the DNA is TGTGCCAGCAGCCTTGGAGACCTAAATTCACCCCTCCACTTT.

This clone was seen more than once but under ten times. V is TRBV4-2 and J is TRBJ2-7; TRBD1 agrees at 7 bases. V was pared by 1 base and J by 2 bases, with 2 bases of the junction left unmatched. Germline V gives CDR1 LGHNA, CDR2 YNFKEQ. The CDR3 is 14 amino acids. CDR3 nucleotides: TGTGCCAGCAGCCAAGGACAGGGAGCCTACGAGCAGTACTTC. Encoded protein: CASSQGQGAYEQYF.

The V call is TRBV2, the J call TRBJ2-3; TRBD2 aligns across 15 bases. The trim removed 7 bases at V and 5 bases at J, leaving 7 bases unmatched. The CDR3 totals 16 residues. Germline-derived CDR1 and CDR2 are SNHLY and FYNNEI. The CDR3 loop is CASTPRTSGGVDTQYF. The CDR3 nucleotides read TGTGCCAGCACCCCCCGGACTAGCGGGGGGGTAGATACGCAGTATTTT.

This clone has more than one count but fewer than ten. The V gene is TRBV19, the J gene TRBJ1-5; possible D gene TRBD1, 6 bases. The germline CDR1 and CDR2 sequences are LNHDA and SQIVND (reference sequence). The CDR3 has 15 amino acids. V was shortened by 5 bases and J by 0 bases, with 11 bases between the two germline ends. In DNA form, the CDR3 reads TGTGCCAGTAGTTTAGGACAGATTAGCAATCAGCCCCAGCATTTT. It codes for CASSLGQISNQPQHF.

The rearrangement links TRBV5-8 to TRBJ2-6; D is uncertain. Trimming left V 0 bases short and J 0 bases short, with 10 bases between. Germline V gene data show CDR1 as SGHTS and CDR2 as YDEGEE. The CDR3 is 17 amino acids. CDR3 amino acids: CASSLVVALSGANVLTF. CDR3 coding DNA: TGTGCCAGCAGCTTGGTAGTCGCTCTCTCTGGGGCCAACGTCCTGACTTTC.

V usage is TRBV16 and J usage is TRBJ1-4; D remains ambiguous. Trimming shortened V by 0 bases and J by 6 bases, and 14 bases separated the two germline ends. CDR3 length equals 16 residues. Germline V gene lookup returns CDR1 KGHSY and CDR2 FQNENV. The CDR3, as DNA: TGTGCCAGCAGCCAATCCCCCCCAGGATTTGATGAAAAACTGTTTTTT. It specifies CASSQSPPGFDEKLFF.

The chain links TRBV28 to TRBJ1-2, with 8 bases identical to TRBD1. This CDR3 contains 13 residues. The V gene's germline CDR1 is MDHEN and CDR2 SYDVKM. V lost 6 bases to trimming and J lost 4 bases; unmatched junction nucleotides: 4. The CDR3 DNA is TGTGCCAGCAGCCCGGACAGGGCCTATGGCTACACCTTC. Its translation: CASSPDRAYGYTF.

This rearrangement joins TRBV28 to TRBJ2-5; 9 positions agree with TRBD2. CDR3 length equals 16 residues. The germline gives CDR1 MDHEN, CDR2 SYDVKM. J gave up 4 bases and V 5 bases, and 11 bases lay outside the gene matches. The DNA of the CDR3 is TGTGCCAGCAGTGGTCGTGCAGCGGGAGGTGCAGAGACCCAGTACTTC. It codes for CASSGRAAGGAETQYF.

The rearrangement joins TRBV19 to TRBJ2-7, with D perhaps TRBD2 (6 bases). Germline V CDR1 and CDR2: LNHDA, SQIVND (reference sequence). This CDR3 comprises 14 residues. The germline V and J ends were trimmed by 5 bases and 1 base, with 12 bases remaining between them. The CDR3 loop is CASSGSSESYEQYF. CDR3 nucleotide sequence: TGTGCCAGTAGTGGGTCTAGCGAGTCCTACGAGCAGTACTTC.

The CDR3 sequence is CASSQERGGPYEQYF. CDR3 DNA sequence: TGCGCCAGCAGCCAAGAACGCGGGGGCCCCTACGAGCAGTACTTC. This chain joins TRBV4-1 and TRBJ2-7, with a weak D call TRBD2 (7 bases). The CDR3 has 15 residues. Germline V lookup: CDR1 MGHRA, CDR2 YSYEKL. V lost 0 bases, J lost 2 bases, and 11 bases lay in between.

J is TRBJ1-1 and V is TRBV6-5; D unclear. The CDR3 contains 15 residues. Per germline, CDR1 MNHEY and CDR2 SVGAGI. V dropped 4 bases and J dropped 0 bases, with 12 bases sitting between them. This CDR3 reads CASSSPTTVNTEAFF. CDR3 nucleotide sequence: TGTGCCAGCAGTTCCCCGACAACCGTGAACACTGAAGCTTTCTTT.

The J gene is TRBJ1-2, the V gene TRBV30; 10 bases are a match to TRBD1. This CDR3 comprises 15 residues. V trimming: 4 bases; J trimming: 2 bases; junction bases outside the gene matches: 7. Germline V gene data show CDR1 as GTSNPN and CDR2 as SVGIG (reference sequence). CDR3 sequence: CAWTAGTGVNYGYTF. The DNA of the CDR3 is TGTGCCTGGACCGCCGGGACAGGGGTAAACTATGGCTACACCTTC.

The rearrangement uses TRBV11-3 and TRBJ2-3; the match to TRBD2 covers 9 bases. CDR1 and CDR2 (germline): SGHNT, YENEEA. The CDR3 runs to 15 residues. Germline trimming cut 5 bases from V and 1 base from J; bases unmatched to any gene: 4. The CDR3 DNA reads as TGTGCCAGCAGCGCGGGACTAGCTGGCACAGATACGCAGTATTTT. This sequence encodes CASSAGLAGTDTQYF.

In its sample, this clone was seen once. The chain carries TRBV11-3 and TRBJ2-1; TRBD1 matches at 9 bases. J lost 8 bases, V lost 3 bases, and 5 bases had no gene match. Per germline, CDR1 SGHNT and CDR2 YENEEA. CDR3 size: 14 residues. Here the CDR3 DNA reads TGTGCCAGCAGCTTTAGGACAGGGGACGATGAGCAGTTCTTC. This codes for CASSFRTGDDEQFF.

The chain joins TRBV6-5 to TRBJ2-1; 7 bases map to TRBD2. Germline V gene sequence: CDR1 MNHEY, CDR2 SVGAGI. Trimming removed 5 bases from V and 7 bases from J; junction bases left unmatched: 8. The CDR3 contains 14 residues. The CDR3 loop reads CASSRRAGVNEQFF. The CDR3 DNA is TGTGCCAGCAGTCGCCGGGCGGGGGTTAATGAGCAGTTCTTC.

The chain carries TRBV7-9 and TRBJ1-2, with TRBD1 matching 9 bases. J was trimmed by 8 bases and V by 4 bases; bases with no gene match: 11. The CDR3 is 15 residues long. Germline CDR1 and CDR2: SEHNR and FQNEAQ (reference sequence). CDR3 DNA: TGTGCCAGCAGCTCTGGCTCAGGGACAGGGAGCGGCTACACCTTC. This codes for CASSSGSGTGSGYTF.

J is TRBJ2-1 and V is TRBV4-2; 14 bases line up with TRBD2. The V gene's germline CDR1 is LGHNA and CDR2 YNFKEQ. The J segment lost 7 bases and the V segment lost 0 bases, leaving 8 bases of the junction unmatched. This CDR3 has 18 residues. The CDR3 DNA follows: TGTGCCAGCAGCCAAGACGGTCTTGGGACTAGCGGGAGAAATGAGCAGTTCTTC. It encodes CASSQDGLGTSGRNEQFF.

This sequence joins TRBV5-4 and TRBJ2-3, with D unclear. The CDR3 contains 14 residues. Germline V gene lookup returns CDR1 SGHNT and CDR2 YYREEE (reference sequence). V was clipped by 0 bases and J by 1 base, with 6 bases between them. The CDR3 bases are TGTGCCAGCAGCTTGGATGCGGGCACAGATACGCAGTATTTT. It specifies CASSLDAGTDTQYF.